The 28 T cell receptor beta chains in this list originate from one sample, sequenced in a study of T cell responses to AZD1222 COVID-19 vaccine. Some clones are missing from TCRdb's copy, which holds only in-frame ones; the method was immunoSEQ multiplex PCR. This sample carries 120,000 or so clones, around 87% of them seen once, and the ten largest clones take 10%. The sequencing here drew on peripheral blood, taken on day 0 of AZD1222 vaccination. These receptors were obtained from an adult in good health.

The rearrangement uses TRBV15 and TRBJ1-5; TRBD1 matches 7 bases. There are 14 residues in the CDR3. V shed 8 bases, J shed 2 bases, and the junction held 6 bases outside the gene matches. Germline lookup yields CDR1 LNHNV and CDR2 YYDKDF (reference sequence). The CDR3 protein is CATGQDRGNQPQHF. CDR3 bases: TGTGCCACCGGACAAGACAGGGGCAATCAGCCCCAGCATTTT.

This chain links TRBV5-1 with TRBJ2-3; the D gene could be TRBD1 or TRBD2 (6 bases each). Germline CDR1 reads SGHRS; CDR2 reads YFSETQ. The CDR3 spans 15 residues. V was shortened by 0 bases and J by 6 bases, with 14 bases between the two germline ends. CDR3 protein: CASSLVGGLPDTQYF. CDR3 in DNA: TGCGCCAGCAGCTTGGTTGGGGGGCTTCCGGATACGCAGTATTTT.

CDR3 nucleotides: TGTGCCAGCAGCTTGCTTAGTACCGCGGGGGGCTACACCTTC. Its translation: CASSLLSTAGGYTF. The chain has TRBV5-4 and TRBJ1-2; no clear D. The germline CDR1 and CDR2 sequences are SGHNT and YYREEE (reference sequence). The CDR3 has 14 amino acids. The V and J ends lost 1 base and 8 bases respectively, with 15 bases between them.

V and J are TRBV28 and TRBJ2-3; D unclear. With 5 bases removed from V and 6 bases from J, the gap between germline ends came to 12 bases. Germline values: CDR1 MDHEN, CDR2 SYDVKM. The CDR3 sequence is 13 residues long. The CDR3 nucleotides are TGTGCCAGCAGTCTCCAGCTAGGGGATACGCAGTATTTT. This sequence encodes CASSLQLGDTQYF.

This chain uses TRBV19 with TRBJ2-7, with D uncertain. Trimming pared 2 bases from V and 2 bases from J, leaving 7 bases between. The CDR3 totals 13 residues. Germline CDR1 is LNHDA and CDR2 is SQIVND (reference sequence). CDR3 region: CASSIRPAYEQYF. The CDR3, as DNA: TGTGCCAGTAGTATACGGCCTGCCTACGAGCAGTACTTC. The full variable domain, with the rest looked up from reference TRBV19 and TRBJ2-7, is DGGITQSPKYLFRKEGQNVTLSCEQNLNHDAMYWYRQDPGQGLRLIYYSQIVNDFQKGDIAEGYSVSREKKESFPLTVTSAQKNPTAFYLCASSIRPAYEQYFGPGTRLTVT.

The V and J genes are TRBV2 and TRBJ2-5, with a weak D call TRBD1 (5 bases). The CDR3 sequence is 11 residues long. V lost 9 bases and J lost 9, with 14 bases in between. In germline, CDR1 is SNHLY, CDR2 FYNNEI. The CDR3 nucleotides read TGTGCCAGTAGAACAGGTACCCCCCAGTACTTC. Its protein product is CASRTGTPQYF.

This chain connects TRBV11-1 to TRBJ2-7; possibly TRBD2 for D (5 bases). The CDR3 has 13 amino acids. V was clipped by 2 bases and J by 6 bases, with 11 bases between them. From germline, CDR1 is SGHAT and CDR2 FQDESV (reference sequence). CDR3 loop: CASSLSEGTEQYF. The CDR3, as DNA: TGTGCCAGCAGCTTATCTGAGGGTACCGAGCAGTACTTC.

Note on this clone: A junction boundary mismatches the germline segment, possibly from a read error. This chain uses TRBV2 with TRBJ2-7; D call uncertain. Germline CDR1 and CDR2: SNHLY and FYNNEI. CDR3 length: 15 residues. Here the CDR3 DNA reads TGTGCCAGCAGTGACGCCCCACGGCCTACCCCCGAGCGGTACTTC. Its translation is CASSDAPRPTPERYF.

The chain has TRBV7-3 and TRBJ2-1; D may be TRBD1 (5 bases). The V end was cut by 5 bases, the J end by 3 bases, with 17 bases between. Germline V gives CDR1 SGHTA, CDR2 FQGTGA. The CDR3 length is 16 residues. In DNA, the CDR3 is TGTGCCAGCAGCCCCCCGACAGCCGGCGGCTACAATGAGCAGTTCTTC. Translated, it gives CASSPPTAGGYNEQFF.

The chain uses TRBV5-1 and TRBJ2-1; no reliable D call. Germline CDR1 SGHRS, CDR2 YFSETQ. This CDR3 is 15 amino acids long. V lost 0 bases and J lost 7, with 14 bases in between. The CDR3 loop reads CASSLANGPSNEQFF. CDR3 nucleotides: TGCGCCAGCAGCTTGGCCAATGGCCCCTCGAATGAGCAGTTCTTC.

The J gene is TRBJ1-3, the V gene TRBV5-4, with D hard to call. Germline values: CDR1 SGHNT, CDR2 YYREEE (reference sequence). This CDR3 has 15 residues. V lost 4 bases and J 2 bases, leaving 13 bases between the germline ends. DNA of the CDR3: TGTGCCAGCAGCAACGATCTGGCGCCTGGAAACACCATATATTTT. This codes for CASSNDLAPGNTIYF.

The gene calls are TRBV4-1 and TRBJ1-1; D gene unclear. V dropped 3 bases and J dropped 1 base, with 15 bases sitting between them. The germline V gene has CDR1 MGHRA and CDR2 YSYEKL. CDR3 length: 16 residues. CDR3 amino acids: CASSHQTRKPNTEAFF. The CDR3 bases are TGCGCCAGCAGCCATCAGACGCGTAAACCGAACACTGAAGCTTTCTTT.

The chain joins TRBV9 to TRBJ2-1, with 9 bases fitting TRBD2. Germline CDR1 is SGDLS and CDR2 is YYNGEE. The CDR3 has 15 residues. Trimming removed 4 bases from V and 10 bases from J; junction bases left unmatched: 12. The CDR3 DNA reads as TGTGCCAGCAGCTCCCTCGCGGGGGGGCTGCAGGAGCAGTTCTTC. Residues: CASSSLAGGLQEQFF. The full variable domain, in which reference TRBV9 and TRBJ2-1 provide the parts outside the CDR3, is DSGVTQTPKHLITATGQRVTLRCSPRSGDLSVYWYQQSLDQGLQFLIQYYNGEERAKGNILERFSAQQFPDLHSELNLSSLELGDSALYFCASSSLAGGLQEQFFGPGTRLTVL.

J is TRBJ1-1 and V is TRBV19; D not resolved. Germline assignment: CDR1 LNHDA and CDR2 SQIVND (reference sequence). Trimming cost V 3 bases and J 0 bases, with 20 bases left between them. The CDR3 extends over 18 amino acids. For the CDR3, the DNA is TGTGCCAGTAGTATCACAACGCGGATAGATTTCATGAACACTGAAGCTTTCTTT. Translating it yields CASSITTRIDFMNTEAFF.

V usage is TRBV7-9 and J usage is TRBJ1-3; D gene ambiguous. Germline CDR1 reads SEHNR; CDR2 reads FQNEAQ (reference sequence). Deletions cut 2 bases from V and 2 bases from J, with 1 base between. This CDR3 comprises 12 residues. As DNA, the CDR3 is TGTGCCAGCAGCTTAACTGGAAACACCATATATTTT. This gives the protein CASSLTGNTIYF.

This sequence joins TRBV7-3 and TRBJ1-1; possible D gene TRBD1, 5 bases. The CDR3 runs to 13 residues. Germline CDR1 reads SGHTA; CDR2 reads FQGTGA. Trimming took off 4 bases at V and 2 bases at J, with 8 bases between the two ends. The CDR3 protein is CASSSGLNTEAFF. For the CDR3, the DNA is TGTGCCAGCAGCTCGGGACTCAACACTGAAGCTTTCTTT.

CDR3 DNA sequence: TGTGCCAGCAGCCAAGATCGGGCGGTTACTGAAGCTTTCTTT. This gives the protein CASSQDRAVTEAFF. The chain recombines TRBV4-2 with TRBJ1-1, with no clear D. V lost 0 bases and J 5 bases, leaving 10 bases between the germline ends. The CDR3 runs 14 residues. Germline assignment: CDR1 LGHNA and CDR2 YNFKEQ.

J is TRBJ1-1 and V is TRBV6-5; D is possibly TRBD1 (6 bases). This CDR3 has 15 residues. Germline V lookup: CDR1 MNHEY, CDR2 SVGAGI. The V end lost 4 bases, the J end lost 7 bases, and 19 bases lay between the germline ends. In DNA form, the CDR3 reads TGTGCCAGCAGTTTAAGTACAGGGTTATGGAATGAAGCTTTCTTT. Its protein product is CASSLSTGLWNEAFF.

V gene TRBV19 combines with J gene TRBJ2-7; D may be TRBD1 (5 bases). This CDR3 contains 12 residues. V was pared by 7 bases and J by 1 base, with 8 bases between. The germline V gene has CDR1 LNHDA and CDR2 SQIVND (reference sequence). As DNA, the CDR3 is TGTGCCAGTATTGGGGCTTCCTACGAGCAGTACTTC. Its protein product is CASIGASYEQYF.

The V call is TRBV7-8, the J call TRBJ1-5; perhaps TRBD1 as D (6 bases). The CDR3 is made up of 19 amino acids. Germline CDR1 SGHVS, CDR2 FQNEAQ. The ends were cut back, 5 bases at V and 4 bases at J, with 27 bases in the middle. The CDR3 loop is CASSVGPDSWVDRNQPQHF. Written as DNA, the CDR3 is TGTGCCAGCAGCGTAGGCCCGGACAGCTGGGTTGATCGGAATCAGCCCCAGCATTTT.

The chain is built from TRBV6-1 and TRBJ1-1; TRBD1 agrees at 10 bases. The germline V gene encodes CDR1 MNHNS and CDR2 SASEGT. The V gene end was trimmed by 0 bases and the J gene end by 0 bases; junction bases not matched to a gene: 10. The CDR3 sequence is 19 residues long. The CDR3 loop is CASSEAGGQGFFMNTEAFF. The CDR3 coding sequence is TGTGCCAGCAGTGAAGCTGGGGGACAGGGGTTCTTCATGAACACTGAAGCTTTCTTT.

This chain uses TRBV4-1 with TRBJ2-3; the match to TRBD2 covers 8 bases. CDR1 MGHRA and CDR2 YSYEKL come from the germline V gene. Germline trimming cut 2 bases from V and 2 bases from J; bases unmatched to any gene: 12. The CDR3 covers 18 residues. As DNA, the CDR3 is TGCGCCAGCAGCCAAAACCCCCTCGGAGCGGGGGTCACAGATACGCAGTATTTT. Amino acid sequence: CASSQNPLGAGVTDTQYF.

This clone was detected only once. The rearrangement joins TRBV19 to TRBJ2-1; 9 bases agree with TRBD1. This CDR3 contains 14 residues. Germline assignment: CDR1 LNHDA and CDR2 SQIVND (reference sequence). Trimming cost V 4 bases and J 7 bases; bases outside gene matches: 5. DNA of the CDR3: TGTGCCAGTAGTACCACAGGGGGCTCAAATGAGCAGTTCTTC. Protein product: CASSTTGGSNEQFF. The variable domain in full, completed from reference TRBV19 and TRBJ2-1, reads DGGITQSPKYLFRKEGQNVTLSCEQNLNHDAMYWYRQDPGQGLRLIYYSQIVNDFQKGDIAEGYSVSREKKESFPLTVTSAQKNPTAFYLCASSTTGGSNEQFFGPGTRLTVL.

In DNA, the CDR3 is TGTGCCAGCAGTTTAGTTCGTAGCGCCTACCACTCCTACGAGCAGTACTTC. Its translation is CASSLVRSAYHSYEQYF. This chain links TRBV28 with TRBJ2-7; maybe TRBD2 (5 bases). CDR3 size: 17 residues. The germline gives CDR1 MDHEN, CDR2 SYDVKM. V lost 2 bases and J 0 bases, leaving 17 bases between the germline ends.

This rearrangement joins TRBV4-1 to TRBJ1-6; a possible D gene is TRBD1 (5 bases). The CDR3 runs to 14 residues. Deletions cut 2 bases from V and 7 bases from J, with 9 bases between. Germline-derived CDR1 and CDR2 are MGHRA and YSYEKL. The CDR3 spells CASSQRDGNSPLHF. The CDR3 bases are TGCGCCAGCAGCCAACGGGACGGGAATTCACCCCTCCACTTT.

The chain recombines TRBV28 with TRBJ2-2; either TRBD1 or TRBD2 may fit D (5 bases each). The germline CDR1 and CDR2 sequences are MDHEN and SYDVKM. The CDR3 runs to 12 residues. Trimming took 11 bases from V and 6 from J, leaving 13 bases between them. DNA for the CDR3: TGTGCCTGCCTCCGGGGCCCCGGGGAGCTGTTTTTT. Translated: CACLRGPGELFF.

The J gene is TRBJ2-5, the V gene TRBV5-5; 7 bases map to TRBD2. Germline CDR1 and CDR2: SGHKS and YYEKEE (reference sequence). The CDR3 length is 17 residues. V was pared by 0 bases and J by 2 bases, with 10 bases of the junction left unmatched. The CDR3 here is CASSLAHMGGGQETQYF. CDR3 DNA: TGTGCCAGCAGCTTGGCGCATATGGGGGGGGGTCAAGAGACCCAGTACTTC.

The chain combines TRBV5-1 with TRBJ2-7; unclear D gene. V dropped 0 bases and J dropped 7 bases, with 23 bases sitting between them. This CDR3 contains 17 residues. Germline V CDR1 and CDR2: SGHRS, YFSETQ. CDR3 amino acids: CASSLASSVVLTREQYF. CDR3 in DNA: TGCGCCAGCAGCTTGGCCTCTTCGGTAGTGCTTACGAGGGAGCAGTACTTC.